The sequence of this TCR beta chain was determined in a study of blood T cell repertoires in COVID-19. Overall study: COVID-19 samples, acute and convalescent, were from the United States, Italy and Spain. T cells, B-cell-depleted T cells, or PBMCs provided the cDNA or gDNA that served as material.

Study processing details: Reference gene primer amplification in the assay estimated nucleated cell counts. Here immunoSEQ multiplex PCR was the method, and the copy in TCRdb shows in-frame clones only, minus some. Clone size and the V and J calls come from that table; the DNA yielded D and trimming. The table shows about 180,000 clones, with 86% occurring only once. The clonotype comes from a woman in her twenties or thirties with active or convalescent COVID-19. Sequencing was carried out using peripheral blood.

The CDR3 DNA sequence: TGCGCCAGCAGTTTGACTAGTATGGACGAGCAGTACTTC. Translating gives CASSLTSMDEQYF. The V and J genes are TRBV5-1 and TRBJ2-7; D might be TRBD2 (6 bases). Germline CDR1 and CDR2: SGHRS and YFSETQ. The CDR3 is 13 residues long. V lost 5 bases to trimming and J lost 5 bases, with 14 bases between them. The whole variable domain, filled in from reference TRBV5-1 and TRBJ2-7, reads KAGVTQTPRYLIKTRGQQVTLSCSPISGHRSVSWYQQTPGQGLQFLFEYFSETQRNKGNFPGRFSGRQFSNSRSEMNVSTLELGDSALYLCASSLTSMDEQYFGPGTRLTVT.